The following is a T cell receptor beta chain sequence with its context. The antigen remains undetermined. As the method of synthesis, 5'RACE template switching with UMIs yielded TCR beta cDNA. TCRdb derives one entry per CDR3 protein from the 5' RACE reads, leaving out DNA. The data include about 160,000 distinct CDR3 sequences; the top ten clones carry roughly 21%. The data stem from a study of T cells expressing NK-cell markers. Study results and limitations: These clonotypes, the leaders elsewhere, also led the CD3+CD56-NKG2C+ fraction in four donors. Certain NKG2C+ T cell clones were expanded, and their HCMV specificity remained unclear.

The germline CDR1 and CDR2 sequences are SQVTM and ANQGSEA. The CDR3 extends over 16 amino acids. The clonotype originates from a man aged 18-70 years in good health. V gene TRBV29-1 combines with J gene TRBJ1-2. The sample was blood T cells: a sorted CD56 or NKG2C T cell subset, CD4+ or CD8+ T cells, or bulk PBMC T cells (not recorded which). The CDR3 loop is CSVETTTRGFGYGYTF.